The 32 T cell receptor beta chains below all came from one sample that was sequenced in a study of T-cell memory formation after mild COVID-19. TCRdb re-derived calls from the 5' RACE reads in MiXCR, one entry per CDR3 protein. The profile shows 500,000 to 600,000 distinct CDR3 sequences, roughly 18% of them singletons. Sequenced sample: PBMCs or a T cell subset sorted from them (not recorded which). The receptors derive from an adult woman who had mild COVID-19 (a few samples of this study predate the infection). Cell type and time point are not known.

Only a few counts were recorded for this clonotype. The V call is TRBV20-1, the J call TRBJ2-3; D remains unclear. CDR1 and CDR2 (germline): DFQATT, SNEGSKA (reference sequence). The germline V and J ends were trimmed by 1 base and 0 bases, with 14 bases remaining between them. The CDR3 consists of 16 residues. For the CDR3, the DNA is TGCAGTGCTAGAGTCCGCTCGGGCCCTAGCACAGATACGCAGTATTTT. This codes for CSARVRSGPSTDTQYF.

This clonotype has just a few counts. This chain joins TRBV6-1 and TRBJ2-7, with 10 bases fitting TRBD1. In germline, CDR1 is MNHNS, CDR2 SASEGT. This CDR3 is 15 amino acids long. J was trimmed by 4 bases and V by 3 bases; bases with no gene match: 6. The CDR3 DNA reads TGTGCCAGCAGTGAGGGGGGACAGGGGTATTACGAGCAGTACTTC. It encodes CASSEGGQGYYEQYF.

J is TRBJ2-7 and V is TRBV7-6, with D perhaps matching TRBD1 (6 bases). CDR3 size: 16 residues. Germline lookup yields CDR1 SGHVS and CDR2 FNYEAQ. Trimming removed 0 bases from V and 3 bases from J, with 15 bases in between. The CDR3, as DNA: TGTGCCAGCAGCTTAGCCCCACAGGGCTCCGACTACGAGCAGTACTTC. As protein: CASSLAPQGSDYEQYF.

The V and J genes are TRBV20-1 and TRBJ2-7, with TRBD2 as a possible D gene (6 bases). Deletions cut 3 bases from V and 2 bases from J, with 11 bases between. CDR1 DFQATT and CDR2 SNEGSKA come from the germline V gene (reference sequence). This CDR3 is 13 amino acids long. The CDR3 DNA is TGCAGTGCTAGTTGGGGGGACCCCTACGAGCAGTACTTC. Translation: CSASWGDPYEQYF.

The chain uses TRBV20-1 and TRBJ1-5; TRBD1 agrees at 10 bases. With V trimmed by 5 bases and J by 0 bases, 7 bases remained unmatched. The CDR3 runs to 16 residues. Germline assignment: CDR1 DFQATT and CDR2 SNEGSKA (reference sequence). The CDR3 bases are TGCAGTGCTGAGGGACAGGGGTACTATAGCAATCAGCCCCAGCATTTT. Its translation is CSAEGQGYYSNQPQHF.

In DNA form, the CDR3 reads TGTGCCAGCAGTGAAGTGGGGGGTTCGGATACGCAGTATTTT. Protein: CASSEVGGSDTQYF. The chain employs TRBV6-1 and TRBJ2-3, with a weak D call TRBD2 (6 bases). CDR3 size: 14 residues. Germline-derived CDR1 and CDR2 are MNHNS and SASEGT. V dropped 1 base and J dropped 6 bases, with 11 bases sitting between them.

This clonotype was found a few times. The chain has TRBV2 and TRBJ2-5; the D call may be TRBD1 or TRBD2 (7 bases each). V gave up 2 bases and J gave up 5 bases, with 15 bases separating them. CDR3 length equals 15 residues. CDR1 and CDR2 from the germline V gene are SNHLY and FYNNEI. The CDR3 loop is CASSERGRGLETQYF. Written as DNA, the CDR3 is TGTGCCAGCAGTGAACGAGGGAGGGGGCTGGAGACCCAGTACTTC.

The chain is built from TRBV5-1 and TRBJ2-1; D not resolved. The ends were cut back, 6 bases at V and 5 bases at J, with 6 bases in the middle. The length of the CDR3 is 11 residues. The germline V gene encodes CDR1 SGHRS and CDR2 YFSETQ. The CDR3 sequence: CASTANNEQFF. The CDR3 DNA is TGCGCCAGCACCGCGAACAATGAGCAGTTCTTC.

This clonotype was counted only a few times. This chain joins TRBV2 and TRBJ2-2; 10 bases align to TRBD2. Germline CDR1 and CDR2: SNHLY and FYNNEI. The CDR3 sequence is 16 residues long. J lost 4 bases, V lost 4 bases, and 6 bases had no gene match. This CDR3 reads CASSGRLAGVTGELFF. The CDR3 nucleotides are TGTGCCAGCAGTGGCAGACTAGCGGGTGTCACCGGGGAGCTGTTTTTT.

This clonotype was seen only a few times. The junction and the germline gene differ at one end; a read error may be behind it. This chain links TRBV7-9 with TRBJ2-5, with unresolved D. CDR1 and CDR2 (germline): SEHNR, FQNEAQ (reference sequence). CDR3 length: 11 residues. The CDR3 region is CASSPQGTQYF. The CDR3 DNA sequence: TGTGCCAGCAGCCCCCAAGGGACCCAGTACTTC.

The V call is TRBV12-3 or TRBV12-4, the J call TRBJ2-4, with TRBD2 matching 10 bases. The CDR3 contains 15 residues. With 3 bases clipped from V and 8 bases from J, the junction kept 7 bases outside the gene matches. CDR3 sequence (DNA): TGTGCCAGCAGTTTGAGCGGGAGGGCCGGAGACATTCAGTACTTC. It translates to CASSLSGRAGDIQYF.

This clonotype appeared a few times. The J gene is TRBJ2-6, the V gene TRBV6-5; D call uncertain. This CDR3 is built from 16 residues. Germline loops: CDR1 MNHEY, CDR2 SVGAGI. V lost 3 bases and J lost 0, with 9 bases in between. In DNA form, the CDR3 reads TGTGCCAGCAGTTATGAGGCGGCCTCTGGGGCCAACGTCCTGACTTTC. Its protein is CASSYEAASGANVLTF.

Worth noting for this clonotype: The junction departs from germline at one end; a sequencing error may be responsible. This sequence joins TRBV12-3 or TRBV12-4 and TRBJ2-5, with 10 bases lining up with TRBD2. This CDR3 has 14 amino acids. The chain's CDR3 is CASSIAGGAETQYF. For the CDR3, the DNA is TGTGCCAGCAGTATAGCGGGAGGTGCGGAGACCCAGTACTTC.

The chain is built from TRBV5-6 and TRBJ2-1, with a weak D call TRBD1 (6 bases). The CDR3 length is 16 residues. CDR1 and CDR2 from the germline V gene are SGHDT and YYEEEE. V was trimmed by 5 bases and J by 0 bases, leaving 15 bases between them. CDR3 sequence reads: CASRGQGYSSYNEQFF. CDR3 in DNA: TGTGCCAGCAGGGGCCAGGGGTATAGCTCCTACAATGAGCAGTTCTTC. Full variable domain (rest looked up from reference TRBV5-6 and TRBJ2-1): DAGVTQSPTHLIKTRGQQVTLRCSPKSGHDTVSWYQQALGQGPQFIFQYYEEEERQRGNFPDRFSGHQFPNYSSELNVNALLLGDSALYLCASRGQGYSSYNEQFFGPGTRLTVL.

This clonotype was found a few times. V and J are TRBV7-8 and TRBJ2-5; D is ambiguous. The CDR3 extends over 13 amino acids. In germline, CDR1 is SGHVS, CDR2 FQNEAQ. Trimming took off 3 bases at V and 2 bases at J, with 7 bases between the two ends. CDR3 coding DNA: TGTGCCAGCAGCTTTTCCGATCAAGAGACCCAGTACTTC. The encoded protein is CASSFSDQETQYF.

In its sample, this clonotype was seen a few times. The chain links TRBV5-1 to TRBJ2-2; D is ambiguous. Trimming took 5 bases from V and 1 from J, leaving 9 bases between them. Germline V CDR1 and CDR2: SGHRS, YFSETQ. The CDR3 covers 14 residues. This CDR3 is CASRRVENTGELFF. The CDR3 coding sequence is TGCGCCAGCAGAAGGGTGGAGAACACCGGGGAGCTGTTTTTT.

The chain links TRBV7-9 to TRBJ1-3; D unresolved. CDR3 length equals 11 residues. CDR1 and CDR2 (germline): SEHNR, FQNEAQ (reference sequence). The V and J ends lost 7 bases and 6 bases respectively, with 7 bases between them. CDR3 amino acids: CASTMQNTIYF. DNA of the CDR3: TGTGCCAGCACAATGCAAAACACCATATATTTT.

This clonotype was counted a few times. V and J are TRBV24-1 and TRBJ1-1, with 9 bases identical to TRBD1. Germline V gene lookup returns CDR1 KGHDR and CDR2 SFDVKD. After removal of 3 bases from V and 11 bases from J, the junction contained 9 bases not matched to a gene. This CDR3 is built from 14 residues. CDR3 sequence (DNA): TGTGCCACCAGTGATCCCTGGACAGGGGATGGGGCTTTCTTT. Protein sequence: CATSDPWTGDGAFF.

This clonotype was recorded a few times. CDR3 region: CASSQLPLGKSSGNTIYF. The CDR3 bases are TGTGCCAGCAGCCAGTTGCCACTCGGGAAGAGCTCTGGAAACACCATATATTTT. The gene calls are TRBV3-1 and TRBJ1-3, with D uncertain. This CDR3 spans 18 amino acids. V was trimmed by 3 bases and J by 0 bases, leaving 18 bases between them. The germline CDR1 and CDR2 sequences are LGHDT and YNNKEL (reference sequence).

The chain uses TRBV27 and TRBJ2-1; D might be TRBD1 (6 bases). Trimming shortened V by 7 bases and J by 3 bases, and 10 bases separated the two germline ends. There are 13 residues in the CDR3. CDR1 and CDR2 (germline): MNHEY, SMNVEV (reference sequence). The CDR3 bases are TGTGCCAGCACATCAGGGGTCTACAATGAGCAGTTCTTC. Its translation: CASTSGVYNEQFF.

V and J are TRBV2 and TRBJ1-1; D is unresolved. V shed 2 bases and J shed 11 bases, with 15 bases lying between them. CDR1 and CDR2 from the germline V gene are SNHLY and FYNNEI. This CDR3 has 13 residues. CDR3 coding DNA: TGTGCCAGCAGTGAATCCATGAAGGGTAGGGCTTTCTTT. Protein sequence: CASSESMKGRAFF.

This clonotype was found once. V gene TRBV12-3 or TRBV12-4 combines with J gene TRBJ2-3; TRBD2 matches at 11 bases. The CDR3 has 15 residues. Trimming at V came to 6 bases and at J to 3 bases, leaving 5 bases not matched to a gene. The CDR3 DNA follows: TGTGCCAGCAGCATTAGCGGGGGGGGTACAGATACGCAGTATTTT. Its translation: CASSISGGGTDTQYF.

This clonotype turned up a few times. The chain couples TRBV27 to TRBJ1-2; D gene uncertain. CDR1 and CDR2 (germline): MNHEY, SMNVEV (reference sequence). There are 14 residues in the CDR3. With 2 bases removed from V and 1 base from J, the gap between germline ends came to 8 bases. Written as DNA, the CDR3 is TGTGCCAGCAGTTTAAAAGGGTTTAACTATGGCTACACCTTC. The encoded protein is CASSLKGFNYGYTF.

This clonotype has more than one count but fewer than ten. V gene TRBV24-1 combines with J gene TRBJ2-1; TRBD1 might be the D (6 bases). The germline V gene encodes CDR1 KGHDR and CDR2 SFDVKD. V lost 4 bases to trimming and J lost 8 bases, with 17 bases between them. This CDR3 region has 15 residues. CDR3 coding DNA: TGTGCCACCAGTGACCGCGGACAGCCCGTGGATGAGCAGTTCTTC. It codes for CATSDRGQPVDEQFF.

This CDR3 is CASRGGTGYTF. DNA for the CDR3: TGTGCCAGCAGAGGTGGTACGGGCTACACCTTC. This chain connects TRBV2 to TRBJ1-2, with D uncertain. V dropped 6 bases and J dropped 8 bases, with 10 bases sitting between them. The CDR3 is made up of 11 amino acids. The V gene's germline CDR1 is SNHLY and CDR2 FYNNEI.

Only a few counts were recorded for this clonotype. V is TRBV5-1 and J is TRBJ2-3; 11 positions match TRBD2. Germline V gene data show CDR1 as SGHRS and CDR2 as YFSETQ. The J segment lost 5 bases and the V segment lost 1 base, leaving 6 bases of the junction unmatched. This CDR3 comprises 16 residues. The CDR3 nucleotides read TGCGCCAGCAGCTTGACCGCCGGGACTAGCGGAGATACGCAGTATTTT. Protein sequence: CASSLTAGTSGDTQYF.

This clonotype was counted many times. The V call is TRBV7-2, the J call TRBJ2-1; 7 nucleotides line up with TRBD2. This CDR3 region has 15 residues. Germline V gives CDR1 SGHTA, CDR2 FQGNSA. J lost 10 bases, V lost 3 bases, and 12 bases had no gene match. CDR3 sequence (DNA): TGTGCCAGCAGCTTGGGGGGACTACCTCTTCAAGAGCAGTTCTTC. This sequence encodes CASSLGGLPLQEQFF.

This chain links TRBV5-6 with TRBJ2-7; TRBD2 agrees at 7 bases. V lost 0 bases to trimming and J lost 7 bases; unmatched junction nucleotides: 7. Germline V gene lookup returns CDR1 SGHDT and CDR2 YYEEEE. CDR3 size: 14 residues. CDR3 sequence reads: CASSLGAGVEEQYF. The CDR3 DNA reads as TGTGCCAGCAGCTTGGGCGCGGGAGTGGAAGAGCAGTACTTC.

This clonotype was seen a few times. V is TRBV3-1 and J is TRBJ1-1; a possible D gene is TRBD1 (5 bases). Trimming took 2 bases from V and 4 from J, leaving 20 bases between them. This CDR3 spans 17 amino acids. CDR1 LGHDT and CDR2 YNNKEL come from the germline V gene (reference sequence). The DNA for the CDR3 is TGTGCCAGCAGCCAATCGGAAGGGTCCAGGGTACTCACTGAAGCTTTCTTT. It translates to CASSQSEGSRVLTEAFF. Drawing the rest from reference TRBV3-1 and TRBJ1-1, the complete variable domain is DTAVSQTPKYLVTQMGNDKSIKCEQNLGHDTMYWYKQDSKKFLKIMFSYNNKELIINETVPNRFSPKSPDKAHLNLHINSLELGDSAVYFCASSQSEGSRVLTEAFFGQGTRLTVV.

The V call is TRBV6-5, the J call TRBJ2-7; 11 positions agree with TRBD2. CDR3 length: 18 residues. V shed 5 bases and J 7 bases; nucleotides not matched to a gene: 19. CDR1 is MNHEY, CDR2 SVGAGI, per germline. The CDR3 reads CASSTSLAGDSMAYEQYF. Here the CDR3 DNA reads TGTGCCAGCAGTACTTCACTAGCGGGGGATTCAATGGCGTATGAGCAGTACTTC.

This clonotype showed up just a few times. CDR3: CASSHRTSGRVTGELFF. For the CDR3, the DNA is TGCGCCAGCAGTCATAGGACTAGCGGGAGGGTCACCGGGGAGCTGTTTTTT. V gene TRBV23-1 combines with J gene TRBJ2-2; the match to TRBD2 covers 15 bases. TRBV23-1 is flagged as an ORF with uncertain function. V dropped 3 bases and J dropped 4; count of bases not matched to a gene: 3. This CDR3 is 17 amino acids long.

The genes are TRBV4-3 and TRBJ2-7; D is perhaps TRBD1 (6 bases). The CDR3 runs 15 residues. V lost 2 bases, J lost 1 base, and 12 bases lay in between. Germline V gene data show CDR1 as LGHNA and CDR2 as YSLEER. The CDR3 here is CASSQHRERSYEQYF. The DNA of the CDR3 is TGCGCCAGCAGCCAACACAGGGAAAGGTCCTACGAGCAGTACTTC.